One and the same sample provided the 15 T cell receptor beta chains below, sequenced in a study of cytomegalovirus exposure and HLA in healthy donors. PCR used 60 Vbeta primers and 13 Jbeta primers. Generated by immunoSEQ multiplex PCR, the TCRdb table keeps only in-frame clones and is missing some. The repertoire holds roughly 130,000 clones, about 80% seen once, with 5.3% in the top ten. The sequenced sample was PBMCs. All receptors derive from a young man in good health and CMV-seronegative.

In its sample, this clone was seen once. V gene TRBV4-3 combines with J gene TRBJ2-1; D may be TRBD2 (5 bases). Germline V gene lookup returns CDR1 LGHNA and CDR2 YSLEER. V dropped 4 bases and J dropped 5 bases, with 9 bases sitting between them. This CDR3 contains 13 residues. The CDR3 nucleotides are TGCGCCAGCAGCCGAGGGCAGGACAATGAGCAGTTCTTC. It yields the protein CASSRGQDNEQFF.

The chain employs TRBV6-5 and TRBJ2-1, with D tentatively TRBD2 (7 bases). Germline V CDR1 and CDR2: MNHEY, SVGAGI. Trimming stripped 2 bases from V and 1 base from J, with 12 bases between. The CDR3 runs 16 residues. The CDR3 protein is CASSYGGGPSYNEQFF. CDR3 nucleotide sequence: TGTGCCAGCAGTTACGGCGGGGGCCCTTCCTACAATGAGCAGTTCTTC.

Only a few counts were recorded for this clone. The CDR3: CASSQDAGRKHSYGYTF. DNA of the CDR3: TGCGCCAGCAGCCAAGATGCTGGGAGAAAACATTCCTATGGCTACACCTTC. The rearrangement links TRBV4-1 to TRBJ1-2; D call uncertain. The CDR3 totals 17 residues. V lost 0 bases, J lost 4 bases, and 18 bases lay in between. Germline CDR1 is MGHRA and CDR2 is YSYEKL.

The chain is built from TRBV7-2 and TRBJ2-5; D remains unclear. Germline CDR1 is SGHTA and CDR2 is FQGNSA. V lost 1 base and J 2 bases, leaving 5 bases between the germline ends. CDR3 length equals 13 residues. CDR3 amino acids: CASSLVRQETQYF. The CDR3 DNA reads TGTGCCAGCAGCTTAGTCAGACAAGAGACCCAGTACTTC.

J is TRBJ2-7 and V is TRBV27; 7 bases are shared with TRBD2. CDR1 and CDR2 from the germline V gene are MNHEY and SMNVEV (reference sequence). This CDR3 region has 14 residues. J gave up 2 bases and V 6 bases, and 7 bases lay outside the gene matches. The CDR3 sequence: CASSRTSHTYEQYF. The CDR3 region has the DNA TGTGCCAGCAGCCGGACTAGTCACACCTACGAGCAGTACTTC.

The rearrangement joins TRBV7-8 to TRBJ1-6; 9 bases are shared with TRBD1. CDR1 is SGHVS, CDR2 FQNEAQ, per germline. The CDR3 contains 14 residues. The V and J ends lost 5 bases and 13 bases, in that order; junction bases with no gene match: 9. CDR3 sequence reads: CASSDGTGNLPLHF. The CDR3, as DNA: TGTGCCAGCAGCGACGGGACAGGGAACCTCCCCCTCCACTTT.

The J gene is TRBJ2-7, the V gene TRBV18, with 8 bases that match TRBD1. CDR1 is KGHSH and CDR2 is LQKENI in the germline V gene. The CDR3 is 13 amino acids. Germline trimming cut 2 bases from V and 3 bases from J; bases unmatched to any gene: 0. The CDR3 loop reads CASSPGTGYEQYF. The CDR3 bases are TGTGCCAGCTCACCAGGGACAGGCTACGAGCAGTACTTC.

A remark on this clone: At the DNA level, this CDR3 is encoded by other sequences in the same sample as well. This rearrangement joins TRBV5-1 to TRBJ2-3, with a possible D match to TRBD1 (5 bases). With 0 bases removed from V and 4 bases from J, the gap between germline ends came to 6 bases. The CDR3 sequence is 13 residues long. In germline, CDR1 is SGHRS, CDR2 YFSETQ. CDR3 in DNA: TGCGCCAGCAGCTTGGAAGGGGCAGATACGCAGTATTTT. Translating it yields CASSLEGADTQYF.

The chain links TRBV7-2 to TRBJ1-1, with D perhaps TRBD1 (5 bases). The V gene's germline CDR1 is SGHTA and CDR2 FQGNSA. This CDR3 is 13 amino acids long. Trimming stripped 6 bases from V and 5 bases from J, with 13 bases between. The CDR3 loop reads CASRRTLGTEAFF. CDR3 coding DNA: TGTGCCAGCAGGCGGACATTAGGAACTGAAGCTTTCTTT.

The chain employs TRBV7-9 and TRBJ2-5, with TRBD1 matching over 7 bases. CDR1 and CDR2 from the germline V gene are SEHNR and FQNEAQ (reference sequence). With 7 bases clipped from V and 5 bases from J, the junction kept 10 bases outside the gene matches. CDR3 length: 14 residues. The CDR3 DNA is TGTGCCAGCACCAGAGGACAGGACGAGGAGACCCAGTACTTC. Translation gives CASTRGQDEETQYF.

This chain links TRBV5-1 with TRBJ2-5, with D perhaps TRBD2 (5 bases). CDR3 size: 15 residues. V shed 0 bases and J shed 4 bases, with 13 bases lying between them. Germline V CDR1 and CDR2: SGHRS, YFSETQ. The CDR3 sequence is CASSLVPSSPETQYF. As DNA, the CDR3 is TGCGCCAGCAGCTTGGTCCCTAGCTCCCCAGAGACCCAGTACTTC. The variable domain in full, with the rest retrieved from reference TRBV5-1 and TRBJ2-5, is KAGVTQTPRYLIKTRGQQVTLSCSPISGHRSVSWYQQTPGQGLQFLFEYFSETQRNKGNFPGRFSGRQFSNSRSEMNVSTLELGDSALYLCASSLVPSSPETQYFGPGTRLLVL.

This chain links TRBV5-6 with TRBJ2-7; D is perhaps TRBD2 (7 bases). CDR1 and CDR2 (germline): SGHDT, YYEEEE. Trimming cost V 4 bases and J 9 bases, with 17 bases left between them. The CDR3 has 13 residues. Here the CDR3 reads CASSTDAGAWQYF. In DNA form, the CDR3 reads TGTGCCAGCAGCACCGACGCGGGGGCTTGGCAGTACTTC.

This clone came up a few times. The chain carries TRBV7-2 and TRBJ2-7; weak D call: TRBD2 (7 bases). With 5 bases removed from V and 4 bases from J, the gap between germline ends came to 18 bases. This CDR3 has 15 residues. CDR1 and CDR2 (germline): SGHTA, FQGNSA. The CDR3 region is CASSPQGGRDYEQYF. The CDR3, as DNA: TGTGCCAGCAGCCCCCAAGGGGGGAGGGATTACGAGCAGTACTTC.

This clone was seen more than once but under ten times. The J gene is TRBJ1-4, the V gene TRBV29-1; a weak D match, TRBD1 (5 bases). Trimming took off 6 bases at V and 6 bases at J, with 14 bases between the two ends. Germline V gene data show CDR1 as SQVTM and CDR2 as ANQGSEA. This CDR3 contains 13 residues. The CDR3 DNA follows: TGCAGCGTCATAGGGGAGGGTGATGAAAAACTGTTTTTT. Translating it yields CSVIGEGDEKLFF.

The V and J genes are TRBV5-6 and TRBJ1-6, with D hard to call. CDR3 length equals 14 residues. The V gene lost 0 bases and the J gene lost 10 bases, with 11 bases spanning the gap. The germline V gene encodes CDR1 SGHDT and CDR2 YYEEEE. CDR3 residues: CASSLDVGNSPLHF. CDR3 coding DNA: TGTGCCAGCAGCTTGGATGTCGGGAACTCACCCCTCCACTTT.